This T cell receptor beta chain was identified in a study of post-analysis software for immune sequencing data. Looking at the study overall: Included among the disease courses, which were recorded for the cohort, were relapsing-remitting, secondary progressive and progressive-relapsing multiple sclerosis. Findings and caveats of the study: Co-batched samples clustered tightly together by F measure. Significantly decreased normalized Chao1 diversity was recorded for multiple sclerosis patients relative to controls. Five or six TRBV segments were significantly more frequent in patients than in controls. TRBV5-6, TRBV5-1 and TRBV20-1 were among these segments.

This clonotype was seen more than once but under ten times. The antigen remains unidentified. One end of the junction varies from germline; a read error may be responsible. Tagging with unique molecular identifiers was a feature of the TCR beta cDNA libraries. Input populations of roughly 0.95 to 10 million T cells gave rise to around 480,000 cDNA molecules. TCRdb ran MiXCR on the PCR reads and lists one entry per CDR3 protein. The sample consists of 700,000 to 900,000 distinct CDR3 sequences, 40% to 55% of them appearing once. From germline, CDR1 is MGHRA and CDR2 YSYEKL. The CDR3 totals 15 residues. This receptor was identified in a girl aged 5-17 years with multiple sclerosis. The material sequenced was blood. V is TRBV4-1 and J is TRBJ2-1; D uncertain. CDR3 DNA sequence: TGCGCCAGCAGCCAAGATCACAGCCCCTACAATGGGCAGTTCTTC. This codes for CASSQDHSPYNGQFF.